The rows below give T cell receptor beta chains drawn from one sample of a study of blood T cell repertoires in COVID-19. Some clones are missing from TCRdb's copy, which holds only in-frame ones; the method was immunoSEQ multiplex PCR. The sample lists some 240,000 clones, approximately 90% occurring once. The sample consisted of peripheral blood. These receptors all come from a man in his sixties who had recovered from COVID-19. CDR3s include the opening cysteine and the closing phenylalanine or tryptophan. Fields, in order: clone size, J gene, CDR3 length, V gene, D gene, CDR3 DNA, CDR3 protein. The D gene is left open where the match is weak. Some rows mark clone size as missing; the rest say once, few, many or name a class of expanded clone.

abundance: NA; j_gene: TRBJ2-1; len: 15; v_gene: TRBV6-5; d_gene: TRBD1; CDR3nt: TGTGCCAGCACCGACTTTTCGGCAGGGGGTAATGAGCAGTTCTTC; CDR3aa: CASTDFSAGGNEQFF
abundance: NA; j_gene: TRBJ2-1; len: 16; v_gene: TRBV7-2; d_gene: TRBD2; CDR3nt: TGTGCCAGCAGCCCGGTAGCGGGGTGGGGCTACAATGAGCAGTTCTTC; CDR3aa: CASSPVAGWGYNEQFF
abundance: NA; j_gene: TRBJ2-2; len: 14; v_gene: TRBV4-2; d_gene: TRBD1; CDR3nt: TGTGCCAGCAGCCCCGGGACAGGGTACGGGGAGCTGTTTTTT; CDR3aa: CASSPGTGYGELFF
abundance: NA; j_gene: TRBJ2-3; len: 19; v_gene: TRBV5-1; d_gene: NA; CDR3nt: TGCGCCAGCAGCTCTCACCCAGTAACAGGGCTATCCCCCACAGATACGCAGTATTTT; CDR3aa: CASSSHPVTGLSPTDTQYF
abundance: few; j_gene: TRBJ1-1; len: 15; v_gene: TRBV11-2; d_gene: TRBD1; CDR3nt: TGTGCCAGCAGCCCCGACAGGGCAAAGAAAACTGAAGCTTTCTTT; CDR3aa: CASSPDRAKKTEAFF
abundance: once; j_gene: TRBJ1-2; len: 15; v_gene: TRBV19; d_gene: TRBD1; CDR3nt: TGTGCCAGTAGTCCGCCCGGGACAGGCACCTATGGCTACACCTTC; CDR3aa: CASSPPGTGTYGYTF
abundance: NA; j_gene: TRBJ1-2; len: 19; v_gene: TRBV12-1; d_gene: NA; CDR3nt: TGTGCCAGCAGCTTTCCGCCGCCCACAGACATCCTTGAGCTCAATGGCTACACCTTC; CDR3aa: CASSFPPPTDILELNGYTF
abundance: NA; j_gene: TRBJ1-5; len: 15; v_gene: TRBV7-8; d_gene: TRBD1; CDR3nt: TGTGCCAGCAGTCAAGACAGGGGGCCAGGGCAGCCCCAGCATTTT; CDR3aa: CASSQDRGPGQPQHF
abundance: NA; j_gene: TRBJ1-5; len: 13; v_gene: TRBV7-9; d_gene: NA; CDR3nt: TGTGCCAGCAGCCCCGGGAGCAATCAGCCCCAGCATTTT; CDR3aa: CASSPGSNQPQHF
abundance: NA; j_gene: TRBJ2-5; len: 13; v_gene: TRBV29-1; d_gene: NA; CDR3nt: TGCAGCGCCTGGGCGGGACGTACGGGGACCCAGTACTTC; CDR3aa: CSAWAGRTGTQYF
abundance: NA; j_gene: TRBJ1-3; len: 12; v_gene: TRBV20-1; d_gene: NA; CDR3nt: TGCAGTGCTAGTCATTCTGGAAACACCATATATTTT; CDR3aa: CSASHSGNTIYF
abundance: NA; j_gene: TRBJ1-6; len: 17; v_gene: TRBV6-1; d_gene: NA; CDR3nt: TGTGCCAGCAGTGATCCAGGGGACCCCTCCTATAATTCACCCCTCCACTTT; CDR3aa: CASSDPGDPSYNSPLHF
abundance: NA; j_gene: TRBJ1-5; len: 13; v_gene: TRBV30; d_gene: TRBD1; CDR3nt: TGTGCCTGGGGGACAGGAGGCAATCAGCCCCAGCATTTT; CDR3aa: CAWGTGGNQPQHF
abundance: NA; j_gene: TRBJ1-2; len: 13; v_gene: TRBV28; d_gene: NA; CDR3nt: TGTGCCAGCAGTTTGTTACAGAACTATGGCTACACCTTC; CDR3aa: CASSLLQNYGYTF
abundance: NA; j_gene: TRBJ2-3; len: 15; v_gene: TRBV10-3; d_gene: TRBD1; CDR3nt: TGTGCCATCAGTGAGTCCGACAGGGTGCCAGATACGCAGTATTTT; CDR3aa: CAISESDRVPDTQYF
abundance: NA; j_gene: TRBJ1-2; len: 13; v_gene: TRBV6-5; d_gene: NA; CDR3nt: TGTGCCAGCAGTTTACTCATCGGGGATGGCTACACCTTC; CDR3aa: CASSLLIGDGYTF
abundance: once; j_gene: TRBJ1-4; len: 15; v_gene: TRBV18; d_gene: NA; CDR3nt: TGTGCCAGCTCACTTCAGGGAGGAAGTAATGAAAAACTGTTTTTT; CDR3aa: CASSLQGGSNEKLFF
abundance: NA; j_gene: TRBJ1-2; len: 16; v_gene: TRBV7-2; d_gene: NA; CDR3nt: TGTGCCAGCAGGTTAATACCGGGACATTATTTAGATGGCTACACCTTC; CDR3aa: CASRLIPGHYLDGYTF
abundance: NA; j_gene: TRBJ1-4; len: 17; v_gene: TRBV28; d_gene: TRBD1; CDR3nt: TGTGCCAGCAGTTTACCCCGACAGGGAACAACTAATGAAAAACTGTTTTTT; CDR3aa: CASSLPRQGTTNEKLFF
abundance: NA; j_gene: TRBJ1-1; len: 15; v_gene: TRBV6-5; d_gene: TRBD1; CDR3nt: TGTGCCAGCAGAGTACAGGGACAGGTGAACACTGAAGCTTTCTTT; CDR3aa: CASRVQGQVNTEAFF
abundance: NA; j_gene: TRBJ1-4; len: 16; v_gene: TRBV5-6; d_gene: TRBD1; CDR3nt: TGTGCCAGCAGCGAGCCGAGAGGGGGCGCACGTGAAAAACTGTTTTTT; CDR3aa: CASSEPRGGAREKLFF
abundance: NA; j_gene: TRBJ2-3; len: 16; v_gene: TRBV9; d_gene: TRBD2; CDR3nt: TGTGCCAGCAGCGTAAGGGGAGCGGGGGGCACAGATACGCAGTATTTT; CDR3aa: CASSVRGAGGTDTQYF
abundance: NA; j_gene: TRBJ2-2; len: 15; v_gene: TRBV24-1; d_gene: NA; CDR3nt: TGTGCCACCAGGGGACTCTCGAGTGACACCGGGGAGCTGTTTTTT; CDR3aa: CATRGLSSDTGELFF
abundance: NA; j_gene: TRBJ1-2; len: 14; v_gene: TRBV6-5; d_gene: TRBD1; CDR3nt: TGTGCCAGCATAGGGGGACAGGGTAATATTGGCTACACCTTC; CDR3aa: CASIGGQGNIGYTF
abundance: once; j_gene: TRBJ1-2; len: 14; v_gene: TRBV18; d_gene: NA; CDR3nt: TGTGCCAGCTCACCAATAGGAAGACTTGATGGCTACACCTTC; CDR3aa: CASSPIGRLDGYTF
abundance: once; j_gene: TRBJ1-6; len: 15; v_gene: TRBV4-2; d_gene: NA; CDR3nt: TGTGCCAGCAGCCAAGATCTGGGAGATAATTCACCCCTCCACTTT; CDR3aa: CASSQDLGDNSPLHF
abundance: NA; j_gene: TRBJ1-4; len: 14; v_gene: TRBV28; d_gene: TRBD1; CDR3nt: TGTGCCAGCAGCCTCCAGGGGGGTAATGAAAAACTGTTTTTT; CDR3aa: CASSLQGGNEKLFF
abundance: NA; j_gene: TRBJ1-6; len: 15; v_gene: TRBV3-1/TRBV3-2; d_gene: TRBD1; CDR3nt: TGTGCCAGCAGCCAGGCCGGGACAGGGGGTTCACCCCTCCACTTT; CDR3aa: CASSQAGTGGSPLHF
abundance: NA; j_gene: TRBJ2-3; len: 15; v_gene: TRBV24-1; d_gene: TRBD2; CDR3nt: TGTGCCACCAGTAGCCGGGGGGGGGACACAGATACGCAGTATTTT; CDR3aa: CATSSRGGDTDTQYF
abundance: NA; j_gene: TRBJ2-3; len: 15; v_gene: TRBV12-5; d_gene: TRBD2; CDR3nt: TGTGCTAGTGGTTTGGGGGAGGGTAGCACAGATACGCAGTATTTT; CDR3aa: CASGLGEGSTDTQYF
abundance: NA; j_gene: TRBJ2-1; len: 15; v_gene: TRBV10-2; d_gene: TRBD2; CDR3nt: TGCGCCAGCAGTGAGTCTGAAGCGGGGAGGAATGAGCAGTTCTTC; CDR3aa: CASSESEAGRNEQFF
abundance: few; j_gene: TRBJ1-4; len: 16; v_gene: TRBV5-5; d_gene: NA; CDR3nt: TGTGCCAGCAGCTTGATTTCTACAGGGTTCAATGAAAAACTGTTTTTT; CDR3aa: CASSLISTGFNEKLFF
abundance: NA; j_gene: TRBJ1-2; len: 16; v_gene: TRBV30; d_gene: TRBD1; CDR3nt: TGTGCCTGGAGGGATTATGGACAGGCGCCCCGCTATGGCTACACCTTC; CDR3aa: CAWRDYGQAPRYGYTF
abundance: NA; j_gene: TRBJ2-6; len: 19; v_gene: TRBV3-1/TRBV3-2; d_gene: TRBD1; CDR3nt: TGTGCCAGCAGCCTTCTCCCGGGACAGGGGGCGTCAGGGGCCAACGTCCTGACTTTC; CDR3aa: CASSLLPGQGASGANVLTF
abundance: NA; j_gene: TRBJ2-1; len: 15; v_gene: TRBV11-2; d_gene: NA; CDR3nt: TGTGCCAGCAGCTTAGATCCGGGATCCTACAATGAGCAGTTCTTC; CDR3aa: CASSLDPGSYNEQFF
abundance: NA; j_gene: TRBJ2-1; len: 16; v_gene: TRBV18; d_gene: TRBD1; CDR3nt: TGTGCCAGCTCACCACCCGTAGGACAGGGTTACAATGAGCAGTTCTTC; CDR3aa: CASSPPVGQGYNEQFF
abundance: NA; j_gene: TRBJ1-2; len: 14; v_gene: TRBV19; d_gene: NA; CDR3nt: TGTGCCAGTAGTACTCTAGGAACAGGGTATGGCTACACCTTC; CDR3aa: CASSTLGTGYGYTF
abundance: few; j_gene: TRBJ1-5; len: 17; v_gene: TRBV5-1; d_gene: TRBD1; CDR3nt: TGCGCCAGCAGCTTGGGGGACAGGGGGAATAGCAATCAGCCCCAGCATTTT; CDR3aa: CASSLGDRGNSNQPQHF
abundance: NA; j_gene: TRBJ2-1; len: 15; v_gene: TRBV9; d_gene: NA; CDR3nt: TGTGCCAGCAGCGTAGATGCGACTAGTGCATATGAGCAGTTCTTC; CDR3aa: CASSVDATSAYEQFF
abundance: NA; j_gene: TRBJ1-5; len: 15; v_gene: TRBV7-2; d_gene: NA; CDR3nt: TGTGCCAGCAGCGCCTATGGGGGCCCGAATCAGCCCCAGCATTTT; CDR3aa: CASSAYGGPNQPQHF
abundance: NA; j_gene: TRBJ1-1; len: 15; v_gene: TRBV25-1; d_gene: TRBD1; CDR3nt: TGTGCCAGCAGTCCTTGGACAGGGCTTGGGACTGAAGCTTTCTTT; CDR3aa: CASSPWTGLGTEAFF